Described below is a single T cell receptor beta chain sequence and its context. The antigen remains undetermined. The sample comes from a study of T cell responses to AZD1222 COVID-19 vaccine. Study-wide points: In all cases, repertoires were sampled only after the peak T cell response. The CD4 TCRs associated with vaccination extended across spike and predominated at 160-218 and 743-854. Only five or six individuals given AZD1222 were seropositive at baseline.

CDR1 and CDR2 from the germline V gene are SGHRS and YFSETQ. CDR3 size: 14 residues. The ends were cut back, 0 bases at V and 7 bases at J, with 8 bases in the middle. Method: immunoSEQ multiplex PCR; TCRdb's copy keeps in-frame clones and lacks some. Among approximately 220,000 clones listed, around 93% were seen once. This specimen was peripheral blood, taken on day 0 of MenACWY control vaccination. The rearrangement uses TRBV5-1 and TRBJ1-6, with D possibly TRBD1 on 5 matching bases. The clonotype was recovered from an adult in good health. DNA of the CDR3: TGCGCCAGCAGCTTGGCCAGGGAGAATTCACCCCTCCACTTT. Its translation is CASSLARENSPLHF.